This passage covers 22 T cell receptor beta chains from one sample sequenced in a study of regulatory T cells in long-lasting Graves disease. Sequencing libraries for TCR beta were prepared with iRepertoire HTBI primers and Arm-PCR of CDR3 regions. TCRdb ran MiXCR on the multiplex PCR reads and lists one entry per CDR3 protein. Here the sample spans 400,000 to 550,000 distinct CDR3 sequences, roughly 15% being singletons. The time point was: newly diagnosed GD, antithyroid drugs for less than 3 months. After RNA was extracted from PBMCs, the TCR library was made from it. These records were also assigned to another study, of T cells in Graves' hyperthyroidism and ophthalmopathy.

The sequencing here drew on peripheral blood mononuclear cells (PBMCs), taken at new diagnosis, from a patient treated with antithyroid drugs. The receptors were sampled from a woman under 30 with Graves disease.

The rearrangement uses TRBV25-1 and TRBJ2-7; 11 positions match TRBD2. Germline V gives CDR1 MGHDK, CDR2 SYGVNS. V was pared by 1 base and J by 0 bases, with 8 bases of the junction left unmatched. This CDR3 has 18 residues. The CDR3 DNA follows: TGTGCCAGCAGTGAATCATGGACTAGCGGGCCGAGCTCCTACGAGCAGTACTTC. Translated: CASSESWTSGPSSYEQYF.

This clonotype was picked up many times. The chain combines TRBV6-1 with TRBJ2-1; 8 positions match TRBD2. V gave up 6 bases and J gave up 5 bases; unmatched junction bases: 6. From germline, CDR1 is MNHNS and CDR2 SASEGT. CDR3 length: 14 residues. CDR3 bases: TGTGCCAGCAGGAGGGTAGCGGGAAACAATGAGCAGTTCTTC. It yields the protein CASRRVAGNNEQFF.

This clonotype appeared many times. The genes are TRBV3-1 and TRBJ2-3, with TRBD2 matching 9 bases. CDR1 and CDR2 from the germline V gene are LGHDT and YNNKEL (reference sequence). V gave up 1 base and J gave up 7 bases; unmatched junction bases: 9. This CDR3 is built from 16 residues. The CDR3 DNA follows: TGTGCCAGCAGCCAAGTAACTAGCGGGCTTGGGAATACGCAGTATTTT. Translated, it gives CASSQVTSGLGNTQYF.

This clonotype appeared a few times. This chain connects TRBV20-1 to TRBJ2-5; 15 nucleotides agree with TRBD2. In germline, CDR1 is DFQATT, CDR2 SNEGSKA (reference sequence). This CDR3 has 18 residues. Germline trimming cut 3 bases from V and 5 bases from J; bases unmatched to any gene: 13. This chain's CDR3 is CSARPSWTSGRELETQYF. The CDR3 DNA reads as TGCAGTGCTAGGCCCAGCTGGACTAGCGGGAGGGAGCTGGAGACCCAGTACTTC.

Ten or more counts support this clonotype. This chain uses TRBV6-1 with TRBJ2-5, with 8 bases aligning to TRBD2. The CDR3 totals 17 residues. Germline CDR1 and CDR2: MNHNS and SASEGT. The junction had 7 bases not matched to a gene; V was cut back by 0 bases and J by 1 base. The CDR3 nucleotides read TGTGCCAGCAGTGAAGCGTGGCACAGCGGGGGCCAAGAGACCCAGTACTTC. Its translation is CASSEAWHSGGQETQYF.

This clonotype was picked up many times. The rearrangement uses TRBV20-1 and TRBJ2-3; D not resolved. The CDR3 has 15 residues. Germline V gene lookup returns CDR1 DFQATT and CDR2 SNEGSKA (reference sequence). Trimming stripped 0 bases from V and 0 bases from J, with 10 bases between. CDR3 amino acids: CSARDMGWSTDTQYF. In DNA form, the CDR3 reads TGCAGTGCTAGAGATATGGGCTGGAGCACAGATACGCAGTATTTT.

The rearrangement uses TRBV3-1 and TRBJ2-7; TRBD2 is a possible D gene (6 bases). V was pared by 2 bases and J by 1 base, with 9 bases between. This CDR3 spans 14 amino acids. The germline V gene has CDR1 LGHDT and CDR2 YNNKEL (reference sequence). In DNA form, the CDR3 reads TGTGCCAGCAGCCAACTCGGGGGATCCTACGAGCAGTACTTC. Its translation is CASSQLGGSYEQYF.

This clonotype was detected only a few times. The V and J genes are TRBV5-4 and TRBJ2-2, with 8 bases fitting TRBD1. Germline CDR1 reads SGHNT; CDR2 reads YYREEE (reference sequence). V dropped 4 bases and J dropped 6; count of bases not matched to a gene: 11. The CDR3 contains 16 residues. The CDR3 spells CASSPMGQAGSGELFF. CDR3 coding DNA: TGTGCCAGCAGCCCGATGGGACAGGCGGGATCCGGGGAGCTGTTTTTT.

This clonotype occurred many times. This chain joins TRBV12-3 or TRBV12-4 and TRBJ2-7; D may correspond to TRBD1 or TRBD2 (5 bases each). V shed 3 bases and J shed 7 bases, with 13 bases lying between them. This CDR3 is built from 13 residues. The CDR3 sequence: CASSFQGRGEQYF. The CDR3 bases are TGTGCCAGCAGTTTTCAGGGACGCGGGGAGCAGTACTTC.

The rearrangement joins TRBV4-1 to TRBJ2-7; D may be TRBD1 (5 bases). CDR1 is MGHRA, CDR2 YSYEKL, per germline. Between the trimmed V and J ends, which lost 4 bases and 3 bases, there was a span of 13 bases. CDR3 length: 14 residues. The CDR3 reads CASSPSRVGYEQYF. The CDR3 bases are TGCGCCAGCAGCCCTTCCAGGGTGGGCTACGAGCAGTACTTC.

Ten or more counts support this clonotype. The chain is built from TRBV7-2 and TRBJ2-7, with D unclear. V lost 0 bases, J lost 0 bases, and 9 bases lay in between. Germline V lookup: CDR1 SGHTA, CDR2 FQGNSA. The CDR3 contains 15 residues. CDR3 in amino acids: CASSLALTSSYEQYF. CDR3 sequence (DNA): TGTGCCAGCAGCTTAGCGCTAACCAGCTCCTACGAGCAGTACTTC. Based on the CDR3 plus reference TRBV7-2 and TRBJ2-7, the full variable domain is GAGVSQSPSNKVTEKGKDVELRCDPISGHTALYWYRQSLGQGLEFLIYFQGNSAPDKSGLPSDRFSAERTGGSVSTLTIQRTQQEDSAVYLCASSLALTSSYEQYFGPGTRLTVT.

The sample holds a few counts of this clonotype. V is TRBV14 and J is TRBJ2-5, with D perhaps matching TRBD1 (5 bases). The V gene lost 2 bases and the J gene lost 4 bases, with 14 bases spanning the gap. The CDR3 is 15 residues long. Germline CDR1 and CDR2: SGHDN and FVKESK. The CDR3 region has the DNA TGTGCCAGCAGCCAAAGATCGGTGGGGCGAGAGACCCAGTACTTC. Translated: CASSQRSVGRETQYF.

This clonotype has a count of ten or more. This chain links TRBV27 with TRBJ2-7; TRBD1 aligns across 10 bases. CDR1 MNHEY and CDR2 SMNVEV come from the germline V gene (reference sequence). V shed 2 bases, J shed 0 bases, and the junction held 10 bases outside the gene matches. The CDR3 is 18 residues long. In nucleotides, the CDR3 is TGTGCCAGCAGTTTAATGCCCCCGGGACAGGGGAGCTCCTACGAGCAGTACTTC. This translates into CASSLMPPGQGSSYEQYF.

The V and J genes are TRBV27 and TRBJ2-7; 8 positions agree with TRBD2. With V trimmed by 6 bases and J by 0 bases, 10 bases remained unmatched. The CDR3 length is 16 residues. Per the germline V gene, CDR1 is MNHEY and CDR2 is SMNVEV (reference sequence). The CDR3 sequence is CASRLSSGSVSYEQYF. DNA of the CDR3: TGTGCCAGCAGACTCTCTAGCGGGTCGGTCTCCTACGAGCAGTACTTC.

The V call is TRBV18, the J call TRBJ2-5; 14 bases match TRBD2. The germline gives CDR1 KGHSH, CDR2 LQKENI. The CDR3 consists of 18 residues. The junction had 12 bases not matched to a gene; V was cut back by 8 bases and J by 1 base. CDR3 nucleotides: TGTGCCAGCCGAGATGGACTAGCGGGAGGTGATTTCCAAGAGACCCAGTACTTC. As protein: CASRDGLAGGDFQETQYF.

This clonotype has ten or more counts. The chain joins TRBV7-2 to TRBJ2-3, with 10 nucleotides matching TRBD2. CDR1 SGHTA and CDR2 FQGNSA come from the germline V gene. The CDR3 contains 17 residues. Losses at the gene ends were 2 bases for V and 0 bases for J; bases not matched to a gene: 5. The CDR3 loop reads CASSLILAGTSTDTQYF. CDR3 DNA: TGTGCCAGCAGCTTAATACTAGCGGGAACTAGCACAGATACGCAGTATTTT.

This clonotype appeared a single time. This likely reflects a read error, since a far larger clone is one base away. The chain links TRBV5-5 to TRBJ2-4, with D hard to call. V was shortened by 4 bases and J by 13 bases, with 24 bases between the two germline ends. Per germline, CDR1 SGHKS and CDR2 YYEKEE (reference sequence). This CDR3 region has 15 residues. The CDR3 loop reads CASSVTLSSYNEQYF. Here the CDR3 DNA reads TGTGCCAGCAGCGTTACACTTAGCTCCTACAATGAGCAGTACTTC.

The V call is TRBV28, the J call TRBJ2-7, with 11 bases that match TRBD2. V lost 4 bases to trimming and J lost 0 bases; unmatched junction nucleotides: 11. The CDR3 totals 18 residues. The germline gives CDR1 MDHEN, CDR2 SYDVKM. CDR3 protein: CASSSPSRLAGYSYEQYF. The CDR3 DNA reads as TGTGCCAGCAGTTCTCCCTCCCGACTAGCGGGATACTCCTACGAGCAGTACTTC.

This clonotype came up many times. The genes are TRBV28 and TRBJ2-7, with unresolved D. Trimming stripped 2 bases from V and 3 bases from J, with 5 bases between. The CDR3 totals 12 residues. Germline CDR1 MDHEN, CDR2 SYDVKM. The CDR3 loop is CASSLVNYEQYF. The CDR3 nucleotides are TGTGCCAGCAGTTTAGTAAACTACGAGCAGTACTTC.

The gene calls are TRBV12-3 or TRBV12-4 and TRBJ2-1, with 14 bases aligning to TRBD2. J was trimmed by 8 bases and V by 5 bases; bases with no gene match: 11. The CDR3 length is 17 residues. The CDR3 is CASSPVRLAGGMDEQFF. The CDR3 nucleotides read TGTGCCAGCAGTCCGGTTAGACTAGCGGGAGGGATGGATGAGCAGTTCTTC.

This clonotype appeared many times. The rearrangement joins TRBV11-2 to TRBJ2-2; 9 bases align to TRBD2. Germline lookup yields CDR1 SGHAT and CDR2 FQNNGV. V lost 3 bases to trimming and J lost 6 bases; unmatched junction nucleotides: 8. This CDR3 region has 16 residues. The CDR3, as DNA: TGTGCCAGCAGCTTTTCTAGCGGGATTAGGGCCGGGGAGCTGTTTTTT. Translation: CASSFSSGIRAGELFF.

The chain uses TRBV27 and TRBJ1-5; D is undetermined. V was trimmed by 8 bases and J by 5 bases, leaving 13 bases between them. The CDR3 is 13 residues long. The germline V gene encodes CDR1 MNHEY and CDR2 SMNVEV (reference sequence). The CDR3 reads CASCTAYYQPQHF. In nucleotides, the CDR3 is TGTGCCAGCTGTACAGCTTATTATCAGCCCCAGCATTTT.